A selection of T cell receptor beta chains follows, all from one sample in a study of PD-1 blockade in classical Hodgkin lymphoma. Clones were read by immunoSEQ multiplex PCR, and TCRdb kept only the in-frame ones, dropping some. The sample has some 32,000 clones, 65% to 90% seen once. Specimen: peripheral blood mononuclear cells (PBMCs), collected at baseline. These receptors were taken from a human donor with classical Hodgkin lymphoma. The CDR3 runs from the conserved cysteine through the conserved F or W. A D gene is named only where the DNA matches it firmly. Clone size is not always given. Where it is, it says once, few, many or a class for expanded clones.

j_gene | v_gene | d_gene | abundance | len | CDR3aa | CDR3nt
TRBJ2-1 | TRBV9 | - | - | 16 | CASSEITHGVHNEQFF | TGTGCCAGCAGCGAGATAACCCACGGGGTTCACAATGAGCAGTTCTTC
TRBJ2-4 | TRBV27 | - | - | 14 | CASREQGRGNIQYF | TGTGCCAGCAGGGAACAGGGTCGGGGAAACATTCAGTACTTC
TRBJ1-6 | TRBV5-1 | - | - | 13 | CASKRENNSPLHF | TGCGCCAGCAAGAGGGAAAATAATTCACCCCTCCACTTT
TRBJ1-4 | TRBV7-2 | - | - | 14 | CASSRAGGPEKLFF | TGTGCCAGCAGCCGAGCTGGGGGGCCGGAAAAACTGTTTTTT
TRBJ2-1 | TRBV11-2 | - | - | 11 | CASSLQDEQFF | TGTGCCAGCAGCTTACAAGATGAGCAGTTCTTC
TRBJ1-2 | TRBV19 | - | - | 13 | CAVLRAYEGGYTF | TGTGCCGTGCTTCGGGCGTACGAGGGTGGCTACACCTTC
TRBJ1-2 | TRBV5-1 | - | - | 14 | CASNQETGAYGYTF | TGCGCCAGCAACCAAGAGACAGGCGCCTATGGCTACACCTTC
TRBJ2-7 | TRBV6-1 | - | - | 14 | CASSEVSGDHEQYF | TGTGCCAGCAGTGAAGTGTCGGGGGACCACGAGCAGTACTTC
TRBJ1-1 | TRBV2 | - | - | 15 | CASSETGRGRDTAFF | TGTGCCAGCAGTGAAACGGGCAGGGGCAGAGATACAGCTTTCTTT
TRBJ1-4 | TRBV10-3 | - | - | 11 | CAISVGEKLFF | TGTGCCATCAGTGTGGGGGAAAAACTGTTTTTT
TRBJ1-5 | TRBV18 | TRBD1 | - | 13 | CASSWDRNQPQHF | TGTGCCAGCTCCTGGGACAGAAATCAGCCCCAGCATTTT
TRBJ2-2 | TRBV4-2 | TRBD1 | - | 17 | CASRPLLDRANTGELFF | TGTGCCAGCAGGCCATTATTGGACAGGGCGAACACCGGGGAGCTGTTTTTT
TRBJ2-1 | TRBV7-2 | - | - | 15 | CASSRRGAFTNEQFF | TGTGCCAGCAGCCGTCGGGGGGCCTTTACCAATGAGCAGTTCTTC
TRBJ2-2 | TRBV14 | - | - | 13 | CASSPATTGELFF | TGTGCCAGCAGCCCGGCCACCACCGGGGAGCTGTTTTTT
TRBJ2-1 | TRBV4-3 | - | - | 15 | CASSQVVGGSREQFF | TGCGCCAGCAGCCAAGTGGTGGGGGGTTCTCGTGAGCAGTTCTTC
TRBJ1-2 | TRBV18 | - | - | 15 | CASSSGGASFGGYTF | TGTGCCAGCTCGTCCGGGGGCGCGAGCTTCGGAGGCTACACCTTC
TRBJ2-5 | TRBV7-9 | - | few | 15 | CASRNPVTEGETQYF | TGTGCCAGCAGGAATCCGGTGACAGAGGGGGAGACCCAGTACTTC
TRBJ2-7 | TRBV18 | - | - | 15 | CASSPQDLTGPEQYF | TGTGCCAGCTCACCACAGGACTTGACCGGCCCCGAGCAGTACTTC
TRBJ2-1 | TRBV14 | TRBD1 | - | 15 | CASSSPGTGYNEQFF | TGTGCCAGCAGCTCCCCCGGGACAGGGTACAATGAGCAGTTCTTC
TRBJ2-7 | TRBV9 | - | once | 15 | CASSVATGDSSEQYF | TGTGCCAGCAGCGTAGCAACAGGAGATAGCTCCGAGCAGTACTTC
TRBJ1-4 | TRBV18 | - | few | 12 | CASSRDPGKLFF | TGTGCCAGCTCGAGGGATCCGGGAAAACTGTTTTTT
TRBJ1-2 | TRBV28 | TRBD1 | once | 15 | CASSLFTGGVYGYTF | TGTGCCAGCAGTTTATTTACAGGGGGGGTCTATGGCTACACCTTC
TRBJ1-1 | TRBV6-6 | TRBD1 | once | 13 | CASSPQGWTEAFF | TGTGCCAGCAGTCCACAGGGGTGGACTGAAGCTTTCTTT
TRBJ2-5 | TRBV27 | - | - | 14 | CASSLSWTQETQYF | TGTGCCAGCAGTTTATCCTGGACCCAAGAGACCCAGTACTTC
TRBJ1-5 | TRBV11-1 | - | once | 17 | CASSPLGGPYSNQPQHF | TGTGCCAGCAGCCCTCTGGGGGGGCCCTATAGCAATCAGCCCCAGCATTTT
TRBJ1-2 | TRBV19 | - | - | 14 | CASSHRDINYGYTF | TGTGCCAGTAGTCACAGGGACATTAACTATGGCTACACCTTC
TRBJ1-6 | TRBV6-6 | - | - | 14 | CASRAGTERRALHF | TGTGCCAGCAGGGCCGGGACGGAAAGACGGGCCCTCCACTTT
TRBJ2-2 | TRBV27 | - | - | 14 | CASSLSWAGGELFF | TGTGCCAGCAGTTTATCCTGGGCGGGCGGGGAGCTGTTTTTT
TRBJ2-5 | TRBV7-2 | - | - | 14 | CASSRAPWGETQYF | TGTGCCAGCAGTAGGGCCCCGTGGGGAGAGACCCAGTACTTC
TRBJ1-4 | TRBV7-2 | - | medium-sized | 14 | CASSFQGGNEKLFF | TGTGCCAGCAGCTTTCAGGGAGGGAATGAAAAACTGTTTTTT
TRBJ2-7 | TRBV6-6 | - | - | 13 | CAVSGSIWGEQYF | TGTGCCGTGTCTGGTAGCATATGGGGCGAGCAGTACTTC
TRBJ1-1 | TRBV28 | - | few | 12 | CASSPGAWEAFF | TGTGCCAGCAGTCCAGGGGCGTGGGAAGCTTTCTTT
TRBJ2-3 | TRBV9 | - | - | 15 | CASSADGRHTDTQYF | TGTGCCAGCAGCGCAGACGGACGACACACAGATACGCAGTATTTT
TRBJ1-3 | TRBV30 | TRBD1 | - | 16 | CACSGQAANSGNTIYF | TGTGCCTGTTCCGGACAGGCAGCAAACTCTGGAAACACCATATATTTT
TRBJ2-5 | TRBV5-1 | - | once | 13 | CASSFGGQETQYF | TGCGCCAGCAGCTTCGGAGGACAAGAGACCCAGTACTTC
TRBJ1-4 | TRBV28 | - | - | 13 | CASTRDGNEKLFF | TGTGCCAGCACCAGGGACGGAAATGAAAAACTGTTTTTT
TRBJ1-1 | TRBV7-6 | TRBD1 | - | 19 | CASSLGPGQGAYPNTEAFF | TGTGCCAGCAGCTTAGGCCCGGGACAGGGGGCGTACCCGAACACTGAAGCTTTCTTT
TRBJ1-1 | TRBV28 | - | once | 15 | CASSQWNTGNTEAFF | TGTGCCAGCAGTCAGTGGAACACAGGGAACACTGAAGCTTTCTTT
TRBJ1-4 | TRBV7-2 | - | - | 16 | CASSLPVGQLREKLFF | TGTGCCAGCAGCCTGCCCGTAGGGCAGCTGCGTGAAAAACTGTTTTTT
TRBJ2-5 | TRBV7-8 | - | few | 13 | CASSVGQQETQYF | TGTGCCAGCAGCGTCGGACAGCAAGAGACCCAGTACTTC
TRBJ1-5 | TRBV5-1 | - | few | 14 | CASSLDEGVQPQHF | TGCGCCAGCAGCTTGGATGAGGGAGTTCAGCCCCAGCATTTT
TRBJ1-2 | TRBV2 | TRBD1 | - | 13 | CASTQGARIGYTF | TGTGCCTCCACCCAGGGGGCGCGAATTGGCTACACCTTC
TRBJ1-2 | TRBV13 | - | - | 13 | CASSEGGTYGYTF | TGTGCCAGCAGCGAAGGGGGGACTTATGGCTACACCTTC
TRBJ1-5 | TRBV7-9 | - | - | 14 | CASSTGQTNQPQHF | TGTGCCAGCAGCACAGGACAAACCAATCAGCCCCAGCATTTT
TRBJ1-2 | TRBV19 | TRBD1 | - | 17 | CASTPGGNRGTDYGYTF | TGTGCCAGTACCCCCGGTGGCAACAGGGGCACAGATTATGGCTACACCTTC